This T cell receptor (beta chain) was sequenced in a study of spatial heterogeneity in lung cancer (dated by TCRdb to the late 2010s). Looking at the study overall: Beta-chain transcripts were consistently detected in greater numbers than alpha-chain transcripts, which likely reflects a higher abundance of beta-chain transcripts. The study linked features of the TCR repertoire to counts of nonsynonymous mutations, which were determined by whole-exome sequencing of tumor tissue. In tumor regions, TCR transcript counts showed a strong correlation with a T cell transcriptional module score derived from matched bulk RNA-seq. The study quantitatively compared TCR alpha and beta repertoires across multiple tumor regions, matched nontumor lung and blood in non-small cell lung cancer. At surgery, both alpha and beta chains were TCR-sequenced in 220 tumor regions, about 64 matched nontumor lung samples and 56 PBMC samples. In the raw uncorrected reads, each unique combination of TCR and UMI appeared on average more than ten times.

This clonotype was picked up many times. What this receptor recognizes is not known. Qualities for individual bases were not recorded, and no much larger clone is one base off. Beyond this particular receptor, the publication reports: The tumor nonsynonymous mutation count correlated with the number of expanded alpha and beta TCRs within the tumor. The count of ubiquitous expanded TCRs correlated with the count of ubiquitous nonsynonymous mutations, and the count of regional expanded TCRs correlated with the count of regional nonsynonymous mutations. Confirming at a functional level the hypothesis that regional TCRs recognize regional mutations was considered to require additional single-cell paired TCR alpha and beta sequencing. TCR-seq coverage of tumor T cells was estimated to be only roughly 7.3% for alpha chains and around 13% for beta chains.

The library was built by means of 5' RACE. Reads for this sample came from a NextSeq 500. To allow correction of PCR and sequencing errors, the TCR library protocol tagged every TCR cDNA molecule with a unique molecular identifier. The original pipeline was this. Decombinator tools were used for TCR identification, UMI-based error correction and CDR3 extraction. TCRs above a frequency of 2 per 1,000, corresponding to the top 1% of the tumor frequency distribution, were defined as expanded. Expanded tumor TCRs were classed as regional if statistically deemed absent (corrected P<0.05) from at least one tumor region, otherwise ubiquitous. Each repertoire was subsampled 100 times to 5,000 TCRs, after which Renyi diversity was computed with the R vegan package. CDR3 similarity networks were constructed using string-kernel similarity of amino acid triplets, with links drawn between CDR3s whose pairwise similarity was above 0.82. TCRdb took the public reads, trimmed them with fastp at Q25, ran MiXCR for clone calling and kept in-frame beta chains. One record per CDR3 amino acid sequence lists the most common genes and DNA. The V and J calls reflect TCRdb's pipeline rather than the authors' work. In this sample the table shows nearly 25,000 distinct CDR3 sequences, 8.8% of which occur a single time. The ten largest clones take up less than 9.5% of the sample.

In light of the paper, this sample's time point label describes: sample taken at primary tumor resection. The donors were about 71 patients from the lung TRACERx cohort who had early-stage, untreated non-small cell lung cancer. For TCR sequencing, whole RNA was extracted from tumor and nontumor lung tissue, or from cryopreserved PBMC samples, and no cell sorting was done. A patient was chosen for TCR sequencing only when enough RNA was available from at least two tumor regions. Tumor and adjacent nontumor lung specimens were reviewed by a lung pathologist before selection. The CDR3 covers 14 residues, taking in both the cysteine and the phenylalanine. Only the CDR3 DNA stays, 42 bases, in frame from base 1. Reading the germline V gene gives CDR1 MDHEN and CDR2 SYDVKM. V and J lose 3 bases and 2 bases, and a span of 10 bases separates them.

The sequences come from lung tumor tissue, collected at surgery. The V and J genes are TRBV28 and TRBJ2-5; the D gene cannot be resolved reliably. This receptor was taken from a male donor with early-stage non-small cell lung cancer. The DNA is as follows: TGTGCCAGCAGTTTGGGCAGATTACAAGAGACCCAGTACTTC. Its amino acids are CASSLGRLQETQYF.